The subject of this entry is one T cell receptor (beta chain). Its cognate antigen has yet to be identified. It has no much larger one-base neighbor in the sample; base qualities were not kept. This entry comes from a study of technical replicates of blood from a handful of donors (dated by TCRdb to the late 2010s). CDR1 and CDR2, looked up from the germline V gene, are SGDLS and YYNGEE. V trim: 4 bases; J trim: 0 bases; unmatched bases: 6. Inclusive of the bounding cysteine and phenylalanine, the CDR3 is 16 residues long. Of the read, only the CDR3 DNA is kept; its 48 bases are in frame from base 1. Receptors were amplified or captured by the immunoSEQ multiplex PCR assay. The immuneACCESS repertoire file appears here via TCRdb, limited to in-frame rearrangements. These files lack a portion of the clones; in checked studies, under half of the deficit traces to unresolved V genes, and the cause of the others is not known. This sample lists around 60,000 clones; around 93% were detected once. The ten largest clones add up to about 4.5% of the sample.

The TCR originated in a human donor in good health. Some clones in this sample may be carry-over from other donors' samples. Sequences were obtained from PBMCs. The chain couples TRBV9 to TRBJ2-1, with 8 junctional bases fitting TRBD2. In nucleotides, the sequence is TGTGCCAGCAGCCCCCGGACTAGCAGCTCCTACAATGAGCAGTTCTTC. It encodes CASSPRTSSSYNEQFF.